This section outlines one T cell receptor (beta chain) sequence together with its context. The antigen it recognizes is unknown. Qualities for individual bases were not recorded, and no much larger clone is one base off. Libraries were constructed by the immunoSEQ multiplex PCR assay. DNA from the cultured, isolated CD4+ T cells was subjected to TCR beta CDR3 sequencing. The authors' pipeline ran thus. The analysis removed non-productive TCR sequences, trimmed reads to the CDR3 region, and retained only CDR3s that were 7 or more amino acids long. The MANAFEST web app was used to identify antigen-specific clonotypes by comparing expansion in peptide wells with expansion in reference cultures. To count as positive, a clone had to show expansion at FDR<0.05 compared with the reference and with all other wells, an odds ratio above 5, and a frequency above 0.1% in two replicate wells. Clonotypes significantly expanded in SARS-CoV-2 spike wells and in at least one common cold coronavirus spike condition were defined as cross-reactive. CDR3 similarity was assessed by Levenshtein distance using the stringdist R package, and unrooted trees were constructed with ape in R 3.6.1. Here the immuneACCESS table is served through TCRdb, limited to in-frame sequences with V and J called. Missing clones are a known gap in these copies; in checked studies unresolved V genes cover under half, and the rest lacks a known reason. V, J and clone size reflect that table, while D and trimming were determined from the DNA. This sample is represented by roughly 63,000 clones; roughly 76% of them were singletons. About 3.7% of the sample comes from the top ten.

The cysteine opens and the phenylalanine closes a CDR3 of 20 amino acids. Only the CDR3 DNA stays, 60 bases, in frame from base 1. CDR1 and CDR2, per the germline V gene, are MDHEN and SYDVKM. Ends trimmed: V by 4 bases, J by 4 bases; bases unmatched to a gene: 19. This sample is part of a study of vaccination effects on CD4 cells after COVID-19 (dated by TCRdb to the early 2020s). Notes on the research overall: Participants received two doses of either the BNT162b2 or the mRNA-1273 mRNA SARS-CoV-2 vaccine. SARS-CoV-2 spike-specific CD4+ TCR repertoires were compared before and after mRNA vaccination in COVID-19 convalescent patients and in infection-naive vaccine recipients. Altogether, some 11 COVID-19 convalescent patients and several SARS-CoV-2-naive healthy vaccine recipients made up the full study. Cultures from other donors in the study were sequenced with the Oncomine TCR Beta short-read assay on an Illumina iSeq 100.

Broader findings and caveats from the paper: Among healthy vaccine recipients, nearly all vaccine-induced clones were SARS-CoV-2 mono-reactive, and just 1 of 255 was cross-reactive with common cold coronaviruses. The study was limited by a small number of convalescent patients and lacked early post-infection timepoints. Marked clonal contraction was observed in both infection-induced and vaccine-induced clones at late post-vaccination timepoints, consistent with waning T cell responses.

To identify antigen-specific CD4+ T cell clonotypes by their expansion, the ViraFEST assay first stimulated PBMC with viral peptide pools and then applied TCR sequencing. After 10 to 11 days of culture, CD4+ T cells were isolated with the EasySep CD4+ T cell isolation kit. None of the healthy vaccine recipients had a prior SARS-CoV-2 infection, which was confirmed by nucleocapsid antibody tests that came back negative both before and after vaccination. Some 2 million PBMC per well were cultured in IMDM with about 4.6% human AB serum, 7.5 to 10 IU/ml IL-2 and gentamicin, plus 10 ug/ml peptides. Half of the culture medium was replaced with fresh IL-2-containing medium on days 3 and 7. Unless noted otherwise, every peptide stimulation condition was cultured in triplicate wells. PBMC were separated from whole blood using Ficoll-Paque Plus gradient centrifugation and were then either cryopreserved at -140C or used fresh. The overlapping peptide pools covered the spike proteins of SARS-CoV-2 and of the common cold coronaviruses HCoV-NL63, HCoV-OC43 and HCoV-229E. The QIAamp micro DNA kit was used to extract genomic DNA from the cultured CD4+ T cells.

Sequencing used CD4+ T cells from PBMCs cultured with HCoV-OC43 spike peptides, obtained before COVID-19 vaccination. The cell subset or site label corresponds to: HCoV-OC43 spike overlapping peptide pool stimulation. This sequence was found in a human donor who received a COVID-19 vaccine. The chain joins TRBV28 to TRBJ2-3; TRBD2 fits 11 bases in the junction. The CDR3: CASSSPIYHPSGGSADTQYF. The sequence in DNA is TGTGCCAGCAGTTCCCCAATCTACCATCCTAGCGGGGGGAGCGCAGATACGCAGTATTTT.